This passage covers 4 T cell receptor beta chains from one sample sequenced in a study of identifying expanded T cells in peripheral blood. Using immunoSEQ multiplex PCR, the repertoire was profiled, and TCRdb retains in-frame clones only, with some absent. The sample comprises 70,000 to 95,000 clones, 88% of which are singletons, and around 4% rests with the top ten. Material: blood. The receptor source for this set is a person aged 18-69 years in good health.

The chain has TRBV5-1 and TRBJ2-7; TRBD1 might be the D (6 bases). V lost 4 bases and J 5 bases, leaving 19 bases between the germline ends. Looked up from germline, CDR1 is SGHRS and CDR2 is YFSETQ. There are 15 residues in the CDR3. The CDR3 sequence: CASSLMEQGPHEQYF. Here the CDR3 DNA reads TGCGCCAGCAGCCTTATGGAACAGGGTCCCCACGAGCAGTACTTC.

Note on this clone: Different DNA sequences within this sample yield the same CDR3. V gene TRBV28 combines with J gene TRBJ1-2; D unclear. The ends were cut back, 2 bases at V and 0 bases at J, with 7 bases in the middle. Germline values: CDR1 MDHEN, CDR2 SYDVKM. This CDR3 is built from 14 residues. CDR3 residues: CASSLGLTNYGYTF. The DNA for the CDR3 is TGTGCCAGCAGTTTAGGGCTGACTAACTATGGCTACACCTTC.

This clone appeared once. DNA of the CDR3: TGCAGCGTTGAAAAGCGGGGGCTCACAGATACGCAGTATTTT. This codes for CSVEKRGLTDTQYF. This chain joins TRBV29-1 and TRBJ2-3, with 8 positions matching TRBD2. J gave up 2 bases and V 2 bases, and 3 bases lay outside the gene matches. CDR3 length equals 14 residues. Looked up from germline, CDR1 is SQVTM and CDR2 is ANQGSEA.

The rearrangement links TRBV7-9 to TRBJ1-3, with TRBD1 identical over 8 bases. With 5 bases clipped from V and 0 bases from J, the junction kept 9 bases outside the gene matches. This CDR3 has 17 amino acids. The V gene's germline CDR1 is SEHNR and CDR2 FQNEAQ (reference sequence). The DNA of the CDR3 is TGTGCCAGCAGCCTAGGACAGGGCCTTTTCTCTGGAAACACCATATATTTT. Its translation: CASSLGQGLFSGNTIYF.